Listed below are T cell receptor beta chains from one sample, sequenced in a study of human T cells and chemical hapten exposure. TCRdb itself ran the RACE reads through MiXCR, one entry per CDR3 protein. Among some 50,000 distinct CDR3 sequences listed, approximately 4.5% were seen once. What was sequenced was whole blood. The receptors here all came from a female donor in good health. Some clones in this sample may be carry-over from other donors' samples. Each CDR3 is given with its conserved first and last residue. D genes are given only for firm matches. The size field is filled for only some rows; it gives once, few, many or a size class.

J: TRBJ2-3; D: TRBD2; V: TRBV18; size: few; CDR3: CASSPQREHTDTQYF; DNA: TGTGCCAGCTCACCACAGCGGGAGCACACAGATACGCAGTATTTT
J: TRBJ2-7; D: TRBD2; V: TRBV20-1; size: -; CDR3: CSASRSGGAYEQYF; DNA: TGCAGTGCTAGTAGGAGCGGGGGAGCCTACGAGCAGTACTTC
J: TRBJ1-6; D: -; V: TRBV5-1; size: many; CDR3: CASSLALQGVGSPLHF; DNA: TGCGCCAGCAGCCTGGCCCTCCAGGGCGTGGGTTCACCCCTCCACTTT
J: TRBJ1-4; D: -; V: TRBV7-2; size: many; CDR3: CASSLASAFHLINEKLFF; DNA: TGTGCCAGCAGCTTAGCTTCGGCCTTTCACTTAATAAATGAAAAACTGTTTTTT
J: TRBJ2-1; D: TRBD2; V: TRBV6-1; size: many; CDR3: CASRPERTSGISNEQFF; DNA: TGTGCCAGCAGGCCCGAGAGGACTAGCGGGATTAGCAATGAGCAGTTCTTC
J: TRBJ2-7; D: TRBD1; V: TRBV5-1; size: many; CDR3: CASGTGPSYEQYF; DNA: TGCGCCAGCGGGACAGGGCCATCCTACGAGCAGTACTTC
J: TRBJ2-7; D: -; V: TRBV7-2; size: many; CDR3: CASSLRGGPNYEQYF; DNA: TGTGCCAGCAGCCTCCGCGGGGGCCCAAACTACGAGCAGTACTTC
J: TRBJ2-3; D: TRBD2; V: TRBV4-3; size: many; CDR3: CASSQVLAGGTDTQYF; DNA: TGCGCCAGCAGCCAAGTTCTAGCGGGGGGCACAGATACGCAGTATTTT
J: TRBJ1-5; D: TRBD1; V: TRBV6-1; size: many; CDR3: CASSEAGTGDSNQPQHF; DNA: TGTGCCAGCAGTGAAGCAGGGACAGGGGATAGCAATCAGCCCCAGCATTTT
J: TRBJ2-3; D: -; V: TRBV24-1; size: many; CDR3: CATSARGAGADTQYF; DNA: TGTGCCACCAGTGCTAGAGGGGCAGGTGCAGATACGCAGTATTTT
J: TRBJ2-1; D: -; V: TRBV4-3; size: many; CDR3: CASSQDQGGSYNEQFF; DNA: TGCGCCAGCAGCCAAGATCAGGGGGGCTCCTACAATGAGCAGTTCTTC
J: TRBJ1-5; D: -; V: TRBV6-1; size: -; CDR3: CASLQRGVYSNQPQHF; DNA: TGTGCCAGCCTACAGCGAGGAGTTTATAGCAATCAGCCCCAGCATTTT
J: TRBJ2-2; D: -; V: TRBV6-2/TRBV6-3; size: many; CDR3: CATRRWGGNTGELFF; DNA: TGTGCCACCCGACGTTGGGGGGGCAACACCGGGGAGCTGTTTTTT
J: TRBJ1-5; D: -; V: TRBV18; size: many; CDR3: CASSPEGNQPQHF; DNA: TGTGCCAGCTCACCAGAAGGGAATCAGCCCCAGCATTTT
J: TRBJ2-5; D: -; V: TRBV4-3; size: many; CDR3: CASSQDLLETQYF; DNA: TGCGCCAGCAGCCAAGATTTACTGGAGACCCAGTACTTC
J: TRBJ2-7; D: TRBD1; V: TRBV20-1; size: many; CDR3: CSARVEGGSPLEQYF; DNA: TGCAGTGCTAGAGTTGAAGGGGGCTCTCCACTCGAGCAGTACTTC
J: TRBJ2-3; D: -; V: TRBV20-1; size: many; CDR3: CSATGVGTDTQYF; DNA: TGCAGTGCTACAGGGGTTGGCACAGATACGCAGTATTTT